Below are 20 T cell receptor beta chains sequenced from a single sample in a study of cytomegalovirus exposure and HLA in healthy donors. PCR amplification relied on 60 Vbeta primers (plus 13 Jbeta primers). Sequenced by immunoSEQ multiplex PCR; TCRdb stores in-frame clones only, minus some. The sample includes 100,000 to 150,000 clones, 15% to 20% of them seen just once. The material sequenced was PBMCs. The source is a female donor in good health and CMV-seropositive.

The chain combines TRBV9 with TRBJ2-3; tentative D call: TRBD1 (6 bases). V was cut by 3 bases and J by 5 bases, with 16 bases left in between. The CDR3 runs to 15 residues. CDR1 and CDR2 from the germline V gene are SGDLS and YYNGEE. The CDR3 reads CASSEDSFTGDTQYF. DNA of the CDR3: TGTGCCAGCAGCGAGGACAGCTTTACGGGAGATACGCAGTATTTT.

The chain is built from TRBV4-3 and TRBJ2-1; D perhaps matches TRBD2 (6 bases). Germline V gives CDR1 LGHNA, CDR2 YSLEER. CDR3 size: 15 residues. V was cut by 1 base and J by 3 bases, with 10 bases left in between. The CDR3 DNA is TGCGCCAGCAGCCAAGGCATTAGCGGCTACAATGAGCAGTTCTTC. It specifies CASSQGISGYNEQFF.

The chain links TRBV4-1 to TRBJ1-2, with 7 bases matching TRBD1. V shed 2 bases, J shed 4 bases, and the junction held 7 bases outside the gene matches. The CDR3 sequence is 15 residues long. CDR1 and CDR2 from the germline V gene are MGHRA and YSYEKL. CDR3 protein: CASSQIVTGPYGYTF. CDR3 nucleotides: TGCGCCAGCAGCCAAATCGTGACAGGGCCCTATGGCTACACCTTC.

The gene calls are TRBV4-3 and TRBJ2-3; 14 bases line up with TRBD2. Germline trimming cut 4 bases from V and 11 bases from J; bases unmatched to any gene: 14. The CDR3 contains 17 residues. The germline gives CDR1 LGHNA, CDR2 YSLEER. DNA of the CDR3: TGCGCCAGCAGCCCAAAACCACCGGGACTAGCGGGAGTTTGGCAGTATTTT. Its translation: CASSPKPPGLAGVWQYF.

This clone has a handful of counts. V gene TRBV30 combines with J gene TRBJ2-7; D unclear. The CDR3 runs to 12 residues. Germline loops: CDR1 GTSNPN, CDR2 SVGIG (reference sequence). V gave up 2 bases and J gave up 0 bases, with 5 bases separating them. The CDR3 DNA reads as TGTGCCTGGAGTAAACTCTCCTACGAGCAGTACTTC. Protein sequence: CAWSKLSYEQYF.

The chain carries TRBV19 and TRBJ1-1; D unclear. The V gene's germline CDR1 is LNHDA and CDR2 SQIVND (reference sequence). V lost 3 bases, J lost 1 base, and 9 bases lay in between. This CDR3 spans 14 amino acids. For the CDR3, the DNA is TGTGCCAGTAGTATTATTCCCCCGAACACTGAAGCTTTCTTT. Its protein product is CASSIIPPNTEAFF.

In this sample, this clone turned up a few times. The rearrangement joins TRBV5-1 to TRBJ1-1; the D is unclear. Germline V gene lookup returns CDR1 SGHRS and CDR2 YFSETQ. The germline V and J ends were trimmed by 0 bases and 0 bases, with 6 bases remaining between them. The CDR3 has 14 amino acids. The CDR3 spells CASSLVALNTEAFF. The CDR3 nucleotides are TGCGCCAGCAGCTTGGTTGCGCTGAACACTGAAGCTTTCTTT.

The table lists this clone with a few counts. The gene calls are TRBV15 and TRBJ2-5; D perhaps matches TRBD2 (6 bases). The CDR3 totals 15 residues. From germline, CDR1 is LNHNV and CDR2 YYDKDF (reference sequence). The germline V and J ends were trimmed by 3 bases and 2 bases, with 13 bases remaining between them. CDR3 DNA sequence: TGTGCCACCAGCAGGGACCTGGGGAGGCAAGAGACCCAGTACTTC. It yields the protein CATSRDLGRQETQYF.

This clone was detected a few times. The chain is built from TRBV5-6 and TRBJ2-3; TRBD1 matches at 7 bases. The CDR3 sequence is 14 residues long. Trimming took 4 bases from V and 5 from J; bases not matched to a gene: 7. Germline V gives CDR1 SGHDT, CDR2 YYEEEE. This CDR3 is CASSKGAVGDTQYF. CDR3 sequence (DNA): TGTGCCAGCAGCAAGGGGGCTGTGGGAGATACGCAGTATTTT.

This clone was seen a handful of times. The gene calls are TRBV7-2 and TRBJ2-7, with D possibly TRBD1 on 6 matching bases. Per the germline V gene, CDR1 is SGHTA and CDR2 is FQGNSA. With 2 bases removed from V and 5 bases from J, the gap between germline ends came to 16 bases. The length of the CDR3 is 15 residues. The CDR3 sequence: CASSLFQGISNEQYF. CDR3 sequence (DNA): TGTGCCAGCAGCTTATTCCAGGGGATATCGAACGAGCAGTACTTC. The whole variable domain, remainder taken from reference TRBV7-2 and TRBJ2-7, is GAGVSQSPSNKVTEKGKDVELRCDPISGHTALYWYRQSLGQGLEFLIYFQGNSAPDKSGLPSDRFSAERTGGSVSTLTIQRTQQEDSAVYLCASSLFQGISNEQYFGPGTRLTVT.

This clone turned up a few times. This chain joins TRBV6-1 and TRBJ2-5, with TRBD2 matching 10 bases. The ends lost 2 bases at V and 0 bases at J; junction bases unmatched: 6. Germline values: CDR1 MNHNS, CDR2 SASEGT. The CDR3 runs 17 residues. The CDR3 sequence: CASSEKPGLANQETQYF. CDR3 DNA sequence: TGTGCCAGCAGTGAAAAACCGGGACTAGCGAACCAAGAGACCCAGTACTTC.

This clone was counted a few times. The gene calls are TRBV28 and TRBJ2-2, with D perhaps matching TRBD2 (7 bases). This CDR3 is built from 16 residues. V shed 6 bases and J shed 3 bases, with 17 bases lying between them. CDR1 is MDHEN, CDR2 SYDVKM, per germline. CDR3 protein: CASRSPGGGDTGELFF. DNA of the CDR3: TGTGCCAGCAGATCCCCGGGGGGCGGAGACACCGGGGAGCTGTTTTTT.

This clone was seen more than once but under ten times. The CDR3 protein is CASSVEPHQVGGEKLFF. The CDR3 DNA reads as TGTGCCAGCAGCGTAGAGCCCCATCAGGTTGGGGGGGAAAAACTGTTTTTT. This rearrangement joins TRBV9 to TRBJ1-4, with TRBD1 as a possible D gene (5 bases). The V end lost 0 bases, the J end lost 8 bases, and 20 bases lay between the germline ends. Germline V gives CDR1 SGDLS, CDR2 YYNGEE. The CDR3 sequence is 17 residues long.

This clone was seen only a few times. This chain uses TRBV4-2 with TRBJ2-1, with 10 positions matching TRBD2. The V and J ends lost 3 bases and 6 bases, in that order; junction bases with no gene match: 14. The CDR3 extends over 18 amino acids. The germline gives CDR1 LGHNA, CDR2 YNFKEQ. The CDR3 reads CASSHDGFTSGTFNEQFF. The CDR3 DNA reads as TGTGCCAGCAGCCATGACGGATTCACTAGCGGGACGTTCAATGAGCAGTTCTTC.

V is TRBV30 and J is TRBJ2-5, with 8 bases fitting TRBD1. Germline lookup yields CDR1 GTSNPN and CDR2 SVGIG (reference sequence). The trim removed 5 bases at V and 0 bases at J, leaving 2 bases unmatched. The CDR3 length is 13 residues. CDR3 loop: CAWDRGYQETQYF. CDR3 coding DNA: TGTGCCTGGGACAGGGGATACCAAGAGACCCAGTACTTC.

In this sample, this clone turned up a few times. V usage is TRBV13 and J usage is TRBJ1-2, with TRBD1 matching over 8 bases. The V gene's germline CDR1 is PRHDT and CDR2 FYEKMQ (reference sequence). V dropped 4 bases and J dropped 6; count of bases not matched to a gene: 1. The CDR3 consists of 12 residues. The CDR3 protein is CASSSQGDGYTF. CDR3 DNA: TGTGCCAGCAGCTCACAGGGGGATGGCTACACCTTC. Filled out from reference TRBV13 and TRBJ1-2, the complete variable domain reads AAGVIQSPRHLIKEKRETATLKCYPIPRHDTVYWYQQGPGQDPQFLISFYEKMQSDKGSIPDRFSAQQFSDYHSELNMSSLELGDSALYFCASSSQGDGYTFGSGTRLTVV.

The CDR3 DNA follows: TGCGCCAGCAGCTTCTCGGGGAGTGGTAATCAGCCCCAGCATTTT. Protein: CASSFSGSGNQPQHF. This sequence joins TRBV5-1 and TRBJ1-5; D is unclear. Germline loops: CDR1 SGHRS, CDR2 YFSETQ. This CDR3 region has 15 residues. Trimming shortened V by 2 bases and J by 4 bases, and 13 bases separated the two germline ends.

The CDR3 sequence: CASSITGGQETQYF. CDR3 sequence (DNA): TGTGCCAGCAGCATAACAGGGGGGCAAGAGACCCAGTACTTC. The rearrangement links TRBV9 to TRBJ2-5, with 8 bases that match TRBD1. After removal of 4 bases from V and 2 bases from J, the junction contained 4 bases not matched to a gene. The CDR3 contains 14 residues. Per the germline V gene, CDR1 is SGDLS and CDR2 is YYNGEE.

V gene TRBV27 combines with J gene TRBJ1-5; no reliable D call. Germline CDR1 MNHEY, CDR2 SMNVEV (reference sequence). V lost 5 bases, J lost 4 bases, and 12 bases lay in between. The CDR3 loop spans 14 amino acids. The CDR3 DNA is TGTGCCAGCAGTCCGATAAACAGAAATCAGCCCCAGCATTTT. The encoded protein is CASSPINRNQPQHF.

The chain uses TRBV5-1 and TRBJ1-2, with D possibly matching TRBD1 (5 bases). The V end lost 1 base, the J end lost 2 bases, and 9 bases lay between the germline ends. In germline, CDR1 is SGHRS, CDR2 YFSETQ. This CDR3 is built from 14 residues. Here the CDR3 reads CASSLSRENYGYTF. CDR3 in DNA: TGCGCCAGCAGCTTGAGCAGGGAAAACTATGGCTACACCTTC.